The rows below give T cell receptor beta chains drawn from one sample of a study of T cell repertoires in cytomegalovirus infection. These receptors are not linked to any known antigen. TCRdb passed the reads through MiXCR, listing each CDR3 protein once. Among about 920,000 distinct CDR3 sequences listed, around 30% were seen once. This material consisted of cultured CD8+ T cells from PBMCs, taken from culture after CMV antigen stimulation. The receptors originated from a human donor in good health (CMV status not recorded). Some clones in this sample may be carry-over from other donors' samples. The CDR3 runs from the conserved cysteine through the conserved F or W. The order of the fields is D gene, clone size, J gene, V gene, CDR3 protein, CDR3 DNA. The D gene is left open where the match is weak. The size of a clone is reported for some rows only, either as once, few or many, or as a class for expanded clones.

NA,NA,TRBJ2-7,TRBV6-5,CASSPLASLGEQYF,TGTGCCAGCAGTCCACTAGCTAGTCTGGGAGAGCAGTACTTC
NA,many,TRBJ2-2,TRBV7-6,CASSLTSRTQNTGELFF,TGTGCCAGCAGCTTAACCTCCCGGACGCAGAACACCGGGGAGCTGTTTTTT
NA,NA,TRBJ2-1,TRBV7-6,CASSLGGAINEQFF,TGTGCCAGCAGCTTAGGGGGGGCTATCAATGAGCAGTTCTTC
TRBD1,NA,TRBJ2-3,TRBV15,CATSRDLGQGVSQYF,TGTGCCACCAGCAGAGACTTGGGACAGGGAGTTTCGCAGTATTTT
TRBD1,NA,TRBJ1-1,TRBV4-3,CASSHPGGVPNEAFF,TGCGCCAGCAGCCACCCAGGGGGGGTGCCCAATGAAGCTTTCTTT
NA,NA,TRBJ2-1,TRBV9,CASSPDSKPHNEQFF,TGTGCCAGCAGCCCAGACTCCAAACCCCACAATGAGCAGTTCTTC
TRBD2,many,TRBJ2-3,TRBV7-2,CASSLAAGGLDTQYF,TGTGCCAGCAGCTTAGCAGCGGGGGGCCTAGATACGCAGTATTTT
NA,NA,TRBJ1-3,TRBV5-5,CASSDNWGDTTYF,TGTGCCAGCAGCGACAATTGGGGAGACACCACATATTTT
NA,NA,TRBJ1-2,TRBV19,CASRFGDGYTF,TGTGCCAGTCGCTTCGGGGATGGCTACACCTTC
NA,NA,TRBJ1-3,TRBV19,CASSISSSGSGNTIYF,TGTGCCAGTAGCATCTCGTCGAGTGGCTCTGGAAACACCATATATTTT
NA,once,TRBJ2-1,TRBV6-6,CASAWFDRSRGSSYNEQFF,TGTGCCAGCGCTTGGTTCGACAGGTCAAGGGGGAGCTCCTACAATGAGCAGTTCTTC
NA,few,TRBJ1-3,TRBV11-1,CASSSIRGLSGNTIYF,TGTGCCAGCAGCTCAATCAGGGGTCTCTCTGGAAACACCATATATTTT
NA,NA,TRBJ1-5,TRBV15,CATSPSNQPRHF,TGTGCCACCTCCCCTAGCAATCAGCCCCGGCATTTT
TRBD1,NA,TRBJ1-5,TRBV5-6,CASSAGDRGVNQPQHF,TGTGCCAGCAGCGCCGGGGACAGGGGTGTCAATCAGCCCCAGCATTTT
TRBD2,few,TRBJ2-3,TRBV11-2,CASTPGGIDTQYF,TGTGCCAGCACCCCGGGGGGAATAGATACGCAGTATTTT
NA,many,TRBJ2-1,TRBV7-3,CASSEGVSSYNEQFF,TGTGCCAGCAGCGAAGGGGTGAGCTCCTACAATGAGCAGTTCTTC
NA,NA,TRBJ1-4,TRBV7-9,CASSFSPTFANEKLFF,TGTGCCAGCAGCTTTAGCCCCACATTCGCTAATGAAAAACTGTTTTTT
NA,few,TRBJ2-1,TRBV27,CASSLGGANYNEQFF,TGTGCCAGCAGTCTTGGGGGGGCCAACTACAATGAGCAGTTCTTC
TRBD1,NA,TRBJ2-3,TRBV6-1,CASRPQTGQGPDTQYF,TGTGCCAGCAGACCCCAGACGGGACAGGGACCAGATACGCAGTATTTT
NA,few,TRBJ2-1,TRBV12-3/TRBV12-4,CASSHTGPENEQFF,TGTGCCAGCAGTCATACAGGGCCGGAGAATGAGCAGTTCTTC
NA,NA,TRBJ2-1,TRBV12-3/TRBV12-4,CASTEGGRYNEQFF,TGTGCCAGCACCGAGGGTGGTCGGTACAATGAGCAGTTCTTC
NA,NA,TRBJ1-1,TRBV28,CASSSLMGFDTEAFF,TGTGCCAGCAGTTCCTTAATGGGGTTTGACACTGAAGCTTTCTTT
NA,NA,TRBJ1-1,TRBV4-2,CASSQGGATEAFF,TGTGCCAGCAGCCAAGGGGGGGCGACTGAAGCTTTCTTT
TRBD1,NA,TRBJ1-2,TRBV14,CASSQDEWDSGYTF,TGTGCCAGCAGCCAAGATGAGTGGGACAGCGGCTACACCTTC
NA,many,TRBJ2-4,TRBV7-9,CASSLVTRHRGGNIQYF,TGTGCCAGCAGCTTAGTCACCAGACACAGGGGGGGAAACATTCAGTACTTC
NA,NA,TRBJ1-1,TRBV12-3/TRBV12-4,CASSSEWTEAFF,TGTGCCAGCAGTTCCGAGTGGACTGAAGCTTTCTTT
NA,NA,TRBJ1-5,TRBV27,CASSSWDGNQPKHF,TGTGCCAGCAGTTCCTGGGACGGCAATCAGCCCAAGCATTTT
TRBD1,NA,TRBJ2-1,TRBV7-6,CASSLAFDRDRAYNEQFF,TGTGCCAGCAGCTTAGCCTTTGACCGGGACAGGGCCTACAATGAGCAGTTCTTC
TRBD2,NA,TRBJ2-1,TRBV7-9,CASRPPMTSGEQFF,TGTGCCAGCAGGCCCCCTATGACTAGCGGGGAGCAGTTCTTC
NA,NA,TRBJ1-2,TRBV7-1,CAIQPGGDGYGYTF,TGTGCCATCCAACCCGGGGGGGACGGCTATGGCTACACCTTC
TRBD1,few,TRBJ1-2,TRBV10-3,CAISAEGALGGYTF,TGTGCCATCAGTGCCGAGGGGGCCCTTGGGGGCTACACCTTC
NA,NA,TRBJ1-2,TRBV7-2,CASSYSTGLSYGYTF,TGTGCCAGCAGCTACTCGACAGGTCTCTCCTATGGCTACACCTTC
TRBD2,few,TRBJ2-1,TRBV20-1,CSARDRGGAGSLANEQFF,TGCAGTGCTAGAGACCGCGGGGGGGCGGGAAGTCTGGCCAATGAGCAGTTCTTC
NA,many,TRBJ1-5,TRBV12-3/TRBV12-4,CASSFGYGSNQPQHF,TGTGCCAGCAGTTTTGGGTATGGTAGCAATCAGCCCCAGCATTTT
NA,NA,TRBJ2-2,TRBV12-5,CASGSGSRELFF,TGTGCTAGTGGTTCGGGTTCGAGGGAGCTGTTTTTT
NA,NA,TRBJ1-2,TRBV29-1,CSVVLEFNYGYTF,TGCAGCGTTGTTTTAGAGTTTAACTATGGCTACACCTTC
NA,NA,TRBJ1-2,TRBV12-5,CASGPDQDGYTF,TGTGCTAGTGGTCCCGACCAGGACGGCTACACCTTC
NA,few,TRBJ2-1,TRBV6-6,CASSYGLPNSYNEQFF,TGTGCCAGCAGTTACGGTCTTCCCAACTCCTACAATGAGCAGTTCTTC
NA,NA,TRBJ1-2,TRBV5-6,CASSLADRTNYGYTF,TGTGCCAGCAGCTTGGCCGACAGGACTAACTATGGCTACACCTTC
NA,many,TRBJ1-4,TRBV7-6,CASSLERAANEKLFF,TGTGCCAGCAGCTTAGAGCGCGCCGCTAATGAAAAACTGTTTTTT